This T cell receptor (beta chain) was sequenced in a study of blood T cell repertoires in COVID-19. Profiling relied on immunoSEQ multiplex PCR, and the TCRdb table lists in-frame clones only, not all of them. The table has over 65,000 clones, approximately 90% seen once. Trimming stripped 10 bases from V and 2 bases from J, with 15 bases between. Per germline, CDR1 ENHRY and CDR2 SYGVKD. The CDR3 is 14 residues long. The receptor was derived from a man in his fifties or sixties with active COVID-19. The chain is built from TRBV10-3 and TRBJ1-3, with D possibly TRBD1 on 5 matching bases. The specimen was peripheral blood. The CDR3 DNA reads TGTGCCACCCGGTCCGGGGGAACTGGAAACACCATATATTTT. Protein product: CATRSGGTGNTIYF.